These 16 T cell receptor beta chains share one sample of origin, sequenced in a study of OX40 agonist ivuxolimab in advanced cancers. Library prep was done by the immunoSEQ multiplex PCR assay. TCRdb holds this immuneACCESS table with in-frame rearrangements only. Some clones are missing; in checked studies, unresolved V genes explain under half, and the rest has no known cause. The sample table contains about 20,000 clones; only one count was recorded for around nine tenths of them. About a quarter of the sample rests with the top ten. The source material was CD4+ or CD8+ T cells sorted from blood, sampled in a trial of the OX40 agonist ivuxolimab. The receptors originated from an adult with an advanced solid tumor such as melanoma, head and neck, liver or kidney cancer.

The chain recombines TRBV5-6 with TRBJ1-1; perhaps TRBD1 as D (5 bases). This CDR3 comprises 14 residues. V lost 5 bases to trimming and J lost 4 bases, with 15 bases between them. CDR1 and CDR2 from the germline V gene are SGHDT and YYEEEE. Written as DNA, the CDR3 is TGTGCCAGCAGTTTTCAGGGTCTTGGCACTGAAGCTTTCTTT. Protein product: CASSFQGLGTEAFF.

V usage is TRBV6-5 and J usage is TRBJ2-7; the match to TRBD2 covers 11 bases. The germline CDR1 and CDR2 sequences are MNHEY and SVGAGI. This CDR3 comprises 14 residues. Germline trimming cut 4 bases from V and 3 bases from J; bases unmatched to any gene: 2. The CDR3 reads CASSFSGGDYEQYF. The DNA of the CDR3 is TGTGCCAGCAGTTTTAGCGGGGGGGACTACGAGCAGTACTTC.

V is TRBV6-6 and J is TRBJ2-5; the D gene is possibly TRBD1 (5 bases). Germline lookup yields CDR1 MNHNY and CDR2 SVGAGI (reference sequence). This CDR3 has 10 residues. V was pared by 8 bases and J by 5 bases, with 6 bases between. The CDR3 nucleotides read TGTGCCAGCCAGGGCGAGACCCAGTACTTC. Protein sequence: CASQGETQYF.

The gene calls are TRBV7-6 and TRBJ2-2; the D call may be TRBD1 or TRBD2 (6 bases each). The CDR3 has 17 residues. Trimming stripped 0 bases from V and 2 bases from J, with 13 bases between. CDR1 and CDR2 (germline): SGHVS, FNYEAQ. The CDR3 loop is CASSLALKGGNTGELFF. DNA for the CDR3: TGTGCCAGCAGCTTAGCGCTTAAGGGGGGCAACACCGGGGAGCTGTTTTTT.

In its sample, this clone was seen once. The CDR3 loop is CATYGTGDFYGYTF. CDR3 bases: TGTGCCACCTACGGGACAGGAGATTTTTATGGCTACACCTTC. This rearrangement joins TRBV7-9 to TRBJ1-2, with 8 bases that match TRBD1. Unmatched junction bases numbered 12, after V lost 10 bases and J lost 5 bases. The CDR3 length is 14 residues. Germline CDR1 SEHNR, CDR2 FQNEAQ (reference sequence).

J is TRBJ2-7 and V is TRBV10-3; either TRBD1 or TRBD2 may supply D (7 bases each). This CDR3 has 14 amino acids. Germline V gene sequence: CDR1 ENHRY, CDR2 SYGVKD. Trimming left V 10 bases short and J 2 bases short, with 18 bases between. CDR3 in amino acids: CATGRGQGAYEQYF. The DNA for the CDR3 is TGTGCCACGGGGAGGGGGCAGGGGGCCTACGAGCAGTACTTC.

The V call is TRBV7-9, the J call TRBJ1-1; TRBD1 is a possible D gene (6 bases). The V gene lost 3 bases and the J gene lost 5 bases, with 16 bases spanning the gap. CDR1 is SEHNR, CDR2 FQNEAQ, per germline (reference sequence). The length of the CDR3 is 15 residues. The CDR3 DNA follows: TGTGCCAGCAGCTTCCCCGATGGGGGCAGGACTGAAGCTTTCTTT. Its protein product is CASSFPDGGRTEAFF.

The CDR3 here is CASSLSGPYEQYF. The CDR3, as DNA: TGTGCCAGCAGTTTATCGGGACCCTACGAGCAGTACTTC. The rearrangement joins TRBV27 to TRBJ2-7; D is possibly TRBD1 or TRBD2 (5 bases each). This CDR3 contains 13 residues. Per germline, CDR1 MNHEY and CDR2 SMNVEV (reference sequence). V was clipped by 0 bases and J by 2 bases, with 5 bases between them.

V and J are TRBV29-1 and TRBJ2-3; 7 bases match TRBD1. Germline CDR1 and CDR2: SQVTM and ANQGSEA. Trimming cost V 7 bases and J 1 base; bases outside gene matches: 8. This CDR3 spans 14 amino acids. This CDR3 reads CSATDRVRTDTQYF. The CDR3 DNA follows: TGCAGCGCCACCGACAGGGTCCGCACAGATACGCAGTATTTT.

Details on this clone: The CDR3 does not close with the conserved phenylalanine or tryptophan, likely indicating a read error. The chain has TRBV4-1 and TRBJ1-6; a possible D gene is TRBD1 (5 bases). CDR1 is MGHRA, CDR2 YSYEKL, per germline. Trimming shortened V by 1 base and J by 11 bases, and 15 bases separated the two germline ends. The CDR3 contains 15 residues. CDR3 nucleotide sequence: TGCGCCAGCAGCCAAGCTACCCAGGGACTGGCACCCCTCCACCTT. Its translation: CASSQATQGLAPLHL.

This chain's CDR3 is CSVARGYGYTF. The CDR3 DNA sequence: TGCAGCGTTGCTCGGGGATATGGCTACACCTTC. This chain connects TRBV29-1 to TRBJ1-2; D is undetermined. V lost 4 bases and J 5 bases, leaving 8 bases between the germline ends. The CDR3 covers 11 residues. Germline values: CDR1 SQVTM, CDR2 ANQGSEA.

The chain has TRBV10-3 and TRBJ1-6; 8 bases agree with TRBD1. The CDR3 has 18 residues. Trimming took 0 bases from V and 0 from J; bases not matched to a gene: 4. Germline-derived CDR1 and CDR2 are ENHRY and SYGVKD. DNA for the CDR3: TGTGCCATCAGTGAGTCGAGGACAGGGAGCTCCTATAATTCACCCCTCCACTTT. Encoded protein: CAISESRTGSSYNSPLHF.

The chain joins TRBV7-9 to TRBJ1-5; D uncertain. Germline values: CDR1 SEHNR, CDR2 FQNEAQ (reference sequence). The V end was cut by 5 bases, the J end by 1 base, with 6 bases between. CDR3 length: 13 residues. CDR3 loop: CASSLDSNQPQHF. CDR3 nucleotides: TGTGCCAGCAGCCTTGACAGCAATCAGCCCCAGCATTTT.

The chain is built from TRBV29-1 and TRBJ2-1, with TRBD1 as a possible D gene (7 bases). V lost 3 bases and J 5 bases, leaving 17 bases between the germline ends. This CDR3 contains 15 residues. Germline CDR1 is SQVTM and CDR2 is ANQGSEA. The CDR3 spells CSVEGRAGGHNEQFF. The CDR3 nucleotides are TGCAGCGTTGAGGGACGGGCAGGGGGGCACAATGAGCAGTTCTTC.

In this sample, this clone turned up once. The J gene is TRBJ2-7, the V gene TRBV5-6, with D possibly called TRBD1 or TRBD2 (6 bases each). CDR3 length: 16 residues. CDR1 SGHDT and CDR2 YYEEEE come from the germline V gene. Trimming shortened V by 3 bases and J by 2 bases, and 18 bases separated the two germline ends. In nucleotides, the CDR3 is TGTGCCAGCAGCTCCTCCGTTAGAGGGGGGACCTACGAGCAGTACTTC. Translated: CASSSSVRGGTYEQYF.

This rearrangement joins TRBV29-1 to TRBJ2-7; D may be TRBD1 (5 bases). The CDR3 is 13 residues long. Germline CDR1 reads SQVTM; CDR2 reads ANQGSEA. V was clipped by 7 bases and J by 4 bases, with 17 bases between them. The CDR3 bases are TGCAGCGCACTGGGGCATGGGCGTTACGAGCAGTACTTC. It translates to CSALGHGRYEQYF.